The sequence of this T cell receptor (beta chain) was determined in a study of T cells after yellow fever vaccination. Whole-study findings and limits: Clonotypes shared by both compartments, CD4 and CD8, made up a small share. The study noted that FACS-sorted repertoires could contain abundant clonotypes contaminating from the bulk population. Post-booster repertoires contained most primary-vaccination clones again (almost 97% CD4, less than 90% CD8).

Production of TCR cDNA was by 5'RACE template switching, which also added a universal primer site and UMIs. TCRdb re-called the 5' RACE reads with MiXCR, one entry per CDR3 protein. Of 500,000 to 650,000 distinct CDR3 sequences in the sample, about a sixth were seen once. Regarding this clonotype: Its antigen is not known.

Trimming stripped 4 bases from V and 8 bases from J, with 15 bases between. The CDR3 is 14 amino acids. Germline-derived CDR1 and CDR2 are MGHRA and YSYEKL. The sequencing here drew on PBMCs, taken 4 to 6 days after the first yellow fever vaccination. The rearrangement links TRBV4-1 to TRBJ2-1; TRBD1 might be the D (6 bases). The sequence derives from a man between 18 and 35 years old who received the YFV17D yellow fever vaccine. The DNA of the CDR3 is TGCGCCAGCAGCCCAGGGGCCCTGAGCGATGAGCAGTTCTTC. This codes for CASSPGALSDEQFF.